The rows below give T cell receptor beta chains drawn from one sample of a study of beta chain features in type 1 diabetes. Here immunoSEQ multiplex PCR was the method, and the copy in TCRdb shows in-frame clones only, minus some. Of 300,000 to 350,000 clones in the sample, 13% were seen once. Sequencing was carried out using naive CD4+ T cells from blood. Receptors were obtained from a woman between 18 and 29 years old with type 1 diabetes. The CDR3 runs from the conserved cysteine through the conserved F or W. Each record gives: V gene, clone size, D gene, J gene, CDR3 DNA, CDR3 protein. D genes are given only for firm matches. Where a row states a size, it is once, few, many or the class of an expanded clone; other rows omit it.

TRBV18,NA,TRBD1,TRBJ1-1,TGTGCCAGCTCAAGGAACAGGGGGGACACTGAAGCTTTCTTT,CASSRNRGDTEAFF
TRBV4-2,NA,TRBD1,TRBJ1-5,TGTGCCAGCAGCCAAGGACAGGGGGGTCAGCCCCAGCATTTT,CASSQGQGGQPQHF
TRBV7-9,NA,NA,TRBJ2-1,TGTGCCAGCAGCCCCCAGACAGGGCAGTTCTTC,CASSPQTGQFF
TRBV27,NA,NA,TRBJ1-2,TGTGCCAGCAGTCCGACCGGTGGGGACTCGGGCTACACCTTC,CASSPTGGDSGYTF
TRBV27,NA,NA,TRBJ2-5,TGTGCCAGCCGCAGCGGGTTCCAAGAGACCCAGTACTTC,CASRSGFQETQYF
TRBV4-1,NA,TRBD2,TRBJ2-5,TGCGCCAGCAGCCAAGTCGAAAGCGGGGGGGAGACCCAGTACTTC,CASSQVESGGETQYF
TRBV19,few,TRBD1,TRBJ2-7,TGTGCCAGCCGGCGGGGACAGGGGAGGGAGCAGTACTTC,CASRRGQGREQYF
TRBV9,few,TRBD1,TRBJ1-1,TGTGCCAGCAGCCCCCGACAGGGGAGGACGATCACTGAAGCTTTCTTT,CASSPRQGRTITEAFF
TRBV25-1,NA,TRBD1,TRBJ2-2,TGTGCCAGCAGCCAAACAGGGGCGAACACCGGGGAGCTGTTTTTT,CASSQTGANTGELFF
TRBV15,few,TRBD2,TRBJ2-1,TGTGCCACCAGCAGAGATCGGGTAGCGGGAGCGGATGAGCAGTTCTTC,CATSRDRVAGADEQFF
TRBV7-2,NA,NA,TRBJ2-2,TGTGCCAGCAGCCGAGGGCGGAAACGCGGCACCGGGGAGCTGTTTTTT,CASSRGRKRGTGELFF
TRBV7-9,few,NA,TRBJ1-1,TGTGCCAGCAGCTTAGCCGTCGGGGGGAACACTGAAGCTTTCTTT,CASSLAVGGNTEAFF
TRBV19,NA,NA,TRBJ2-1,TGTGCCAGTAGTATAGAGTTCCGGGAGCAGTTCTTC,CASSIEFREQFF
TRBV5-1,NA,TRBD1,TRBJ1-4,TGCGCCAGCAGCTTGGGAGACAGGGGGCGTGAGAAGAAACTGTTTTTT,CASSLGDRGREKKLFF
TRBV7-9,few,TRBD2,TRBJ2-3,TGTGCCAGCAGTAATGGCGGGAGCTATCATACGCAGTATTTT,CASSNGGSYHTQYF
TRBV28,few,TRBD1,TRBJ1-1,TGTGCCAGCATCAACAGGGGCGAGGCTTTCTTT,CASINRGEAFF
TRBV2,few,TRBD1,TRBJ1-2,TGTGCCAGCAGTGATCAGGGGACAGGGGGATATGGCTACACCTTC,CASSDQGTGGYGYTF
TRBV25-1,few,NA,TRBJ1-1,TGTGCCAGCAGTGACGCAGGGGCCACTGAAGCTTTCTTT,CASSDAGATEAFF
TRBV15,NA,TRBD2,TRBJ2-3,TGTGCCACCAGCAGAGTCAAGCCGGGGACTAGCGGGAGTTATACGCAGTATTTT,CATSRVKPGTSGSYTQYF